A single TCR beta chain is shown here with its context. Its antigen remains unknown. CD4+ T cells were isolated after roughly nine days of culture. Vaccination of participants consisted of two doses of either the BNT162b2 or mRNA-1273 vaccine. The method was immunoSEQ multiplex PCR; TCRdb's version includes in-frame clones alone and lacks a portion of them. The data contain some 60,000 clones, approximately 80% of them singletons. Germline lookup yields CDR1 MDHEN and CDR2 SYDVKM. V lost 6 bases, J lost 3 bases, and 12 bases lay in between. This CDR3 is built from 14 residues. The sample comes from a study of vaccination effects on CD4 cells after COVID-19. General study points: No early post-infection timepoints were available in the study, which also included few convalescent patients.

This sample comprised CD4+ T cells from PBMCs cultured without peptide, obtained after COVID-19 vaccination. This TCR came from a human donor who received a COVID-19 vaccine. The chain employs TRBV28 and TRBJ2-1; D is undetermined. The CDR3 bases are TGTGCCAGCAGCGTCGGTAGCAACTACAATGAGCAGTTCTTC. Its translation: CASSVGSNYNEQFF.